This T cell receptor (beta chain) was identified in a study of Ad26.COV2.S vaccination and SARS-CoV-2 variants. Details on this clone: Its specificity is not known.

General study findings and limits: Total T cell responses, in the TCR breadth and depth analyses, may have been underestimated. Greater spike-specific TCR breadth was seen in vaccine recipients than in placebo recipients.

CDR3 size: 15 residues. The ends were cut back, 6 bases at V and 6 bases at J, with 17 bases in the middle. CDR1 and CDR2 from the germline V gene are SNHLY and FYNNEI. The repertoire was sequenced with immunoSEQ multiplex PCR; TCRdb's copy has only in-frame clones and lacks some. The sample yields fewer than 100,000 clones, more than 70% seen once. The receptor was isolated from a human donor who had recovered from COVID-19. V and J are TRBV2 and TRBJ2-2; D is unclear. The sample was peripheral blood, taken after recovery from COVID-19. The CDR3 DNA is TGTGCCAGCAGAGCCAAAGCCTATAGGCCCGGGGAGCTGTTTTTT. Protein product: CASRAKAYRPGELFF.